Listed here are 26 T cell receptor beta chains from one sample, sequenced in a study of shared clonotypes between healthy human individuals (dated by TCRdb to the early 2020s). Libraries were constructed by the immunoSEQ multiplex PCR assay. TCRdb re-hosts the immuneACCESS table, in-frame sequences only. Its copies lack some clones; in the studies checked, an unresolved V gene accounts for under half of them, and the cause for the rest is not known. A total of 2.5 million or so clones appear in this sample, around 94% of them only once. The ten largest clonotypes hold roughly 0.14% of the sample. Input material: naive CD4+ T cells sorted from blood. The cell subset or site label for this specimen denotes: CD45RA+ positively selected. These receptors were taken from a young man in good health.

This clone showed up just a few times. In the same sample, other DNA sequences code for this CDR3. The genes are TRBV2 and TRBJ1-2, with 10 positions matching TRBD1. Germline CDR1 and CDR2: SNHLY and FYNNEI. The CDR3 has 13 residues. Germline trimming cut 6 bases from V and 8 bases from J; bases unmatched to any gene: 6. In DNA, the CDR3 is TGTGCCAGCAGCGGGACAGGGGAGCACGGCTACACCTTC. This translates into CASSGTGEHGYTF. Supplemented by reference TRBV2 and TRBJ1-2, the full variable domain reads EPEVTQTPSHQVTQMGQEVILRCVPISNHLYFYWYRQILGQKVEFLVSFYNNEISEKSEIFDDQFSVERPDGSNFTLKIRSTKLEDSAMYFCASSGTGEHGYTFGSGTRLTVV.

The chain is built from TRBV19 and TRBJ2-7; D not certain. The CDR3 loop spans 12 amino acids. V lost 2 bases and J 3 bases, leaving 5 bases between the germline ends. Per the germline V gene, CDR1 is LNHDA and CDR2 is SQIVND (reference sequence). CDR3: CASSISNYEQYF. The CDR3 bases are TGTGCCAGTAGTATAAGCAACTACGAGCAGTACTTC.

Points on this clone: Other nucleotide sequences in the sample specify the same CDR3. The chain carries TRBV27 and TRBJ1-2; D is possibly TRBD1 (6 bases). The germline CDR1 and CDR2 sequences are MNHEY and SMNVEV (reference sequence). Trimming stripped 3 bases from V and 2 bases from J, with 7 bases between. CDR3 length equals 13 residues. CDR3 in DNA: TGTGCCAGCAGTTTTGGACAGAACTATGGCTACACCTTC. It codes for CASSFGQNYGYTF.

Regarding this clone: The sample has other DNA sequences that encode this CDR3 too. The chain combines TRBV11-2 with TRBJ2-5, with D unresolved. The CDR3 is 13 residues long. Trimming cost V 4 bases and J 5 bases, with 11 bases left between them. The V gene's germline CDR1 is SGHAT and CDR2 FQNNGV. The CDR3: CASSYGLRETQYF. DNA of the CDR3: TGTGCCAGCAGCTATGGGCTTAGGGAGACCCAGTACTTC.

The DNA of the CDR3 is TGTGCCAGCAGCCCACGGGGGACAGGGGTGTACAATGAGCAGTTCTTC. Protein sequence: CASSPRGTGVYNEQFF. The chain links TRBV7-9 to TRBJ2-1, with TRBD1 matching 10 bases. Germline V CDR1 and CDR2: SEHNR, FQNEAQ (reference sequence). J gave up 4 bases and V 5 bases, and 8 bases lay outside the gene matches. This CDR3 comprises 16 residues.

This chain joins TRBV5-1 and TRBJ2-1, with D possibly TRBD2 on 6 matching bases. V lost 2 bases and J lost 9, with 9 bases in between. Germline V lookup: CDR1 SGHRS, CDR2 YFSETQ. This CDR3 is built from 12 residues. The CDR3 is CASSFGGTEQFF. CDR3 bases: TGCGCCAGCAGCTTTGGGGGGACTGAGCAGTTCTTC.

The chain couples TRBV5-4 to TRBJ1-4; 9 bases match TRBD1. The junction had 6 bases not matched to a gene; V was cut back by 4 bases and J by 2 bases. Germline CDR1 is SGHNT and CDR2 is YYREEE (reference sequence). The CDR3 is 16 amino acids. CDR3 DNA: TGTGCCAGCAGCAGACAGGGGGGATACACTAATGAAAAACTGTTTTTT. As protein: CASSRQGGYTNEKLFF.

The chain employs TRBV4-1 and TRBJ2-5, with TRBD2 as a possible D gene (5 bases). In germline, CDR1 is MGHRA, CDR2 YSYEKL. The CDR3 loop spans 17 amino acids. Trimming removed 0 bases at V and 5 bases at J, with 19 bases between. In nucleotides, the CDR3 is TGCGCCAGCAGCCAAGAAAGTGGGGTGGGGAGCAGGGAGACCCAGTACTTC. It encodes CASSQESGVGSRETQYF.

As concerns this clone: Other DNA sequences of this sample code for an identical CDR3. The CDR3 loop is CASSIEGGNQPQHF. The CDR3, as DNA: TGTGCCAGTAGTATTGAGGGAGGCAATCAGCCCCAGCATTTT. The rearrangement links TRBV19 to TRBJ1-5; D ambiguous. Deletions cut 3 bases from V and 2 bases from J, with 8 bases between. CDR1 and CDR2 (germline): LNHDA, SQIVND (reference sequence). The CDR3 consists of 14 residues.

The rearrangement joins TRBV5-8 to TRBJ2-7; D remains ambiguous. There are 13 residues in the CDR3. The V gene lost 3 bases and the J gene lost 5 bases, with 12 bases spanning the gap. The V gene's germline CDR1 is SGHTS and CDR2 YDEGEE. DNA of the CDR3: TGTGCCAGCAGCTCGGACCAGTTCCACGAGCAGTACTTC. As protein: CASSSDQFHEQYF.

The chain couples TRBV6-1 to TRBJ2-7; the D gene could be TRBD1 or TRBD2 (6 bases each). The ends were cut back, 3 bases at V and 5 bases at J, with 20 bases in the middle. CDR3 length: 16 amino acids. Germline-derived CDR1 and CDR2 are MNHNS and SASEGT. The CDR3 DNA reads TGTGCCAGCAGTGACGATGGGGGGCAGGGTGTCAACGAGCAGTACTTC. Its translation: CASSDDGGQGVNEQYF.

This sequence joins TRBV25-1 and TRBJ2-7; 7 bases map to TRBD2. The germline V gene has CDR1 MGHDK and CDR2 SYGVNS. The CDR3 consists of 13 residues. The J segment lost 5 bases and the V segment lost 1 base, leaving 2 bases of the junction unmatched. CDR3 sequence: CASSEFAGDEQYF. The CDR3 nucleotides are TGTGCCAGCAGTGAATTCGCGGGGGACGAGCAGTACTTC.

J is TRBJ2-1 and V is TRBV7-8, with 8 bases aligning to TRBD1. The CDR3 consists of 13 residues. Germline CDR1 and CDR2: SGHVS and FQNEAQ. V was clipped by 7 bases and J by 5 bases; unmatched bases: 4. The CDR3 sequence is CASKGQGNNEQFF. CDR3 DNA: TGTGCCAGCAAAGGACAGGGAAACAATGAGCAGTTCTTC.

The chain couples TRBV19 to TRBJ1-3, with D uncertain. Between the trimmed V and J ends, which lost 8 bases and 0 bases, there was a span of 11 bases. Germline lookup yields CDR1 LNHDA and CDR2 SQIVND (reference sequence). The CDR3 runs 14 residues. CDR3 DNA sequence: TGTGCCAGTTCGGACGGAGACTCTGGAAACACCATATATTTT. Protein sequence: CASSDGDSGNTIYF.

CDR3 in amino acids: CASSSAGRNEQFF. Here the CDR3 DNA reads TGTGCCAGCAGCTCGGCGGGACGCAATGAGCAGTTCTTC. The genes are TRBV7-9 and TRBJ2-1; possible D gene TRBD2, 6 bases. Germline CDR1 is SEHNR and CDR2 is FQNEAQ (reference sequence). This CDR3 spans 13 amino acids. V lost 4 bases to trimming and J lost 6 bases, with 10 bases between them.

The chain recombines TRBV2 with TRBJ2-2; TRBD1 matches at 8 bases. V shed 6 bases and J 6 bases; nucleotides not matched to a gene: 3. From germline, CDR1 is SNHLY and CDR2 FYNNEI. CDR3 size: 13 residues. DNA for the CDR3: TGTGCCAGCAGCTTACAGGGGGCCGGGGAGCTGTTTTTT. Amino acid sequence: CASSLQGAGELFF.

This chain uses TRBV7-9 with TRBJ1-4, with 11 bases aligning to TRBD1. This CDR3 has 16 amino acids. V trimming: 4 bases; J trimming: 10 bases; junction bases outside the gene matches: 11. CDR1 SEHNR and CDR2 FQNEAQ come from the germline V gene (reference sequence). DNA for the CDR3: TGTGCCAGCAGCTCTTACGCCCCGGGACAGGGGGGAAAACTGTTTTTT. This gives the protein CASSSYAPGQGGKLFF.

The chain recombines TRBV29-1 with TRBJ2-5, with TRBD2 matching 7 bases. The CDR3 runs to 12 residues. Germline V gene sequence: CDR1 SQVTM, CDR2 ANQGSEA. J lost 11 bases, V lost 6 bases, and 12 bases had no gene match. CDR3 DNA sequence: TGCAGCGTGGGGGGGATGGATTGGGAGCAGTACTTC. It is translated as CSVGGMDWEQYF. Using reference TRBV29-1 and TRBJ2-5 for the parts outside the CDR3, the full variable domain is SAVISQKPSRDICQRGTSLTIQCQVDSQVTMMFWYRQQPGQSLTLIATANQGSEATYESGFVIDKFPISRPNLTFSTLTVSNMSPEDSSIYLCSVGGMDWEQYFGPGTRLLVL.

The V gene is TRBV7-2, the J gene TRBJ2-7; D gene uncertain. V dropped 2 bases and J dropped 6 bases, with 5 bases sitting between them. The germline V gene encodes CDR1 SGHTA and CDR2 FQGNSA. The CDR3 totals 11 residues. The CDR3 DNA sequence: TGTGCCAGCAGCTTACAGTTCGAGCAGTACTTC. Translation: CASSLQFEQYF.

This chain uses TRBV5-4 with TRBJ2-5; D remains ambiguous. Trimming shortened V by 4 bases and J by 1 base, and 14 bases separated the two germline ends. The germline CDR1 and CDR2 sequences are SGHNT and YYREEE (reference sequence). The CDR3 runs 15 residues. The CDR3 DNA is TGTGCCAGCAGCCTCAGCCTTGGAGTCCAAGAGACCCAGTACTTC. Protein: CASSLSLGVQETQYF.

The V gene is TRBV19, the J gene TRBJ2-3; D possibly corresponds to TRBD1 (5 bases). The germline V gene encodes CDR1 LNHDA and CDR2 SQIVND (reference sequence). V gave up 5 bases and J gave up 2 bases, with 11 bases separating them. The CDR3 has 14 amino acids. CDR3 DNA sequence: TGTGCCAGTAGTCTGAGACAGATCACAGATACGCAGTATTTT. This encodes CASSLRQITDTQYF. Using reference TRBV19 and TRBJ2-3 for the parts outside the CDR3, the full variable domain is DGGITQSPKYLFRKEGQNVTLSCEQNLNHDAMYWYRQDPGQGLRLIYYSQIVNDFQKGDIAEGYSVSREKKESFPLTVTSAQKNPTAFYLCASSLRQITDTQYFGPGTRLTVL.

The chain uses TRBV6-1 and TRBJ2-7; D is undetermined. Trimming left V 3 bases short and J 5 bases short, with 11 bases between. The CDR3 is 13 residues long. Looked up from germline, CDR1 is MNHNS and CDR2 is SASEGT. The CDR3 DNA sequence: TGTGCCAGCAGTGACCCACAGCTAAACGAGCAGTACTTC. The encoded protein is CASSDPQLNEQYF.

The genes are TRBV19 and TRBJ1-6; TRBD1 might be the D (5 bases). The germline CDR1 and CDR2 sequences are LNHDA and SQIVND (reference sequence). The CDR3 loop spans 17 amino acids. V was shortened by 5 bases and J by 2 bases, with 16 bases between the two germline ends. The CDR3 is CASSATGTPAYNSPLHF. The DNA for the CDR3 is TGTGCCAGTAGTGCGACCGGGACTCCTGCCTATAATTCACCCCTCCACTTT.

The J gene is TRBJ1-2, the V gene TRBV27; tentative D call: TRBD1 (5 bases). The germline V gene has CDR1 MNHEY and CDR2 SMNVEV (reference sequence). With 8 bases removed from V and 9 bases from J, the gap between germline ends came to 19 bases. CDR3 length: 13 residues. The CDR3 spells CASRPYTQDRYTF. The CDR3 bases are TGTGCCAGCCGCCCCTACACACAGGACCGCTACACCTTC.

This chain uses TRBV7-6 with TRBJ2-7; 9 nucleotides line up with TRBD1. After removal of 2 bases from V and 1 base from J, the junction contained 6 bases not matched to a gene. The CDR3 covers 16 residues. The germline gives CDR1 SGHVS, CDR2 FNYEAQ. The CDR3 sequence: CASSLRDREISYEQYF. CDR3 in DNA: TGTGCCAGCAGCTTACGGGACAGGGAGATTTCCTACGAGCAGTACTTC.

Details on this clone: Other DNA sequences in this sample translate to the same CDR3. The chain couples TRBV11-2 to TRBJ1-6; no firm D call. V was cut by 5 bases and J by 0 bases, with 5 bases left in between. This CDR3 comprises 14 residues. From germline, CDR1 is SGHAT and CDR2 FQNNGV. The CDR3 DNA follows: TGTGCCAGCAGCCCAAGCTCCTATAATTCACCCCTCCACTTT. This codes for CASSPSSYNSPLHF.